Below, 21 T cell receptor beta chains from the same sample are listed, as sequenced in a study of HIV-infected patients and healthy controls. Whole blood was used without fractionation, so all unsorted peripheral T cells were included. cDNA was made from 500 ng RNA using alpha and beta constant primers. Each of the alpha and beta chains got its own library through chain-specific third strand synthesis with indices. TCRdb processed the 5' RACE reads anew with MiXCR; each CDR3 protein has one entry. The sample records some 15,000 distinct CDR3 sequences, 9.4% being singletons. The sequenced material came from blood. These receptors came from an adult in good health.

This clonotype was seen a few times. V and J are TRBV29-1 and TRBJ2-2; perhaps TRBD2 as D (6 bases). Trimming removed 0 bases from V and 3 bases from J, with 14 bases in between. The CDR3 length is 16 residues. CDR1 SQVTM and CDR2 ANQGSEA come from the germline V gene. The chain's CDR3 is CSVEEIGDSYTGELFF. The CDR3 DNA follows: TGCAGCGTTGAAGAAATCGGGGACTCCTACACCGGGGAGCTGTTTTTT.

This clonotype was seen repeatedly, ten times or more. The DNA for the CDR3 is TGTGCCAGCAGCATCGGACAAACTCAAGAGACCCAGTACTTC. Its protein product is CASSIGQTQETQYF. The V and J genes are TRBV7-9 and TRBJ2-5, with a tentative D call TRBD1 (5 bases). Germline values: CDR1 SEHNR, CDR2 FQNEAQ (reference sequence). Trimming removed 5 bases at V and 2 bases at J, with 12 bases between. This CDR3 has 14 residues.

This clonotype showed up many times. This chain joins TRBV7-2 and TRBJ2-5, with a possible D match to TRBD2 (5 bases). The germline V gene encodes CDR1 SGHTA and CDR2 FQGNSA. The CDR3 totals 15 residues. The V end was cut by 3 bases, the J end by 5 bases, with 16 bases between. The CDR3 DNA follows: TGTGCCAGCAGCTTTGGGAAGTCTAGCACCGAGACCCAGTACTTC. As protein: CASSFGKSSTETQYF.

This clonotype was found many times. This chain uses TRBV6-2 or TRBV6-3 with TRBJ2-3; 7 bases are shared with TRBD2. The CDR3 runs to 16 residues. With 1 base clipped from V and 2 bases from J, the junction kept 6 bases outside the gene matches. CDR1 MNHEY and CDR2 SVGEGT come from the germline V gene. The CDR3 DNA sequence: TGTGCCAGCAGTTACTTCGGCGGGAGCCACACAGATACGCAGTATTTT. Its translation: CASSYFGGSHTDTQYF.

The chain has TRBV27 and TRBJ1-5; 7 nucleotides align to TRBD1. The length of the CDR3 is 15 residues. V shed 4 bases and J 3 bases; nucleotides not matched to a gene: 6. Germline lookup yields CDR1 MNHEY and CDR2 SMNVEV (reference sequence). This CDR3 reads CASSSLQGSNQPQHF. Here the CDR3 DNA reads TGTGCCAGCAGTTCACTACAGGGGTCCAATCAGCCCCAGCATTTT.

This chain uses TRBV18 with TRBJ2-1, with 10 nucleotides matching TRBD2. Germline assignment: CDR1 KGHSH and CDR2 LQKENI. J gave up 7 bases and V 3 bases, and 6 bases lay outside the gene matches. CDR3 length: 15 amino acids. CDR3 loop: CASSPGTSAQNEQFF. CDR3 sequence (DNA): TGTGCCAGCTCACCCGGGACTAGCGCCCAAAATGAGCAGTTCTTC.

The table lists this clonotype with many counts. This rearrangement joins TRBV2 to TRBJ2-3; a weak D match, TRBD1 (6 bases). Trimming removed 6 bases at V and 3 bases at J, with 10 bases between. Looked up from germline, CDR1 is SNHLY and CDR2 is FYNNEI. This CDR3 is 13 amino acids long. Written as DNA, the CDR3 is TGTGCCAGCAGACAGGGTGAGACAGATACGCAGTATTTT. It codes for CASRQGETDTQYF.

About this clonotype: A read error may produce the germline difference seen at one junction end. The genes are TRBV5-6 and TRBJ2-3; 7 bases fit TRBD1. Per germline, CDR1 SGHDT and CDR2 YYEEEE. The CDR3 is made up of 13 amino acids. As DNA, the CDR3 is TGTGCCAGCAGCTTGAGAGCGGACAGGCCGCAGTGTTTT. Translated: CASSLRADRPQCF.

The chain links TRBV10-3 to TRBJ1-1, with D perhaps matching TRBD1 (6 bases). V lost 10 bases and J 1 base, leaving 13 bases between the germline ends. This CDR3 spans 13 amino acids. Germline-derived CDR1 and CDR2 are ENHRY and SYGVKD. The CDR3 loop is CATARQENTEAFF. CDR3 coding DNA: TGTGCCACCGCTCGACAGGAGAACACTGAAGCTTTCTTT.

This clonotype is labeled medium-sized. The chain carries TRBV5-1 and TRBJ2-3; D is ambiguous. Trimming cost V 0 bases and J 5 bases, with 10 bases left between them. The CDR3 has 14 residues. The germline gives CDR1 SGHRS, CDR2 YFSETQ. CDR3 amino acids: CASSLVGFQDTQYF. Here the CDR3 DNA reads TGCGCCAGCAGCTTGGTAGGGTTCCAAGATACGCAGTATTTT.

This clonotype was recorded many times. The chain links TRBV6-5 to TRBJ2-3; maybe TRBD2 (7 bases). Germline assignment: CDR1 MNHEY and CDR2 SVGAGI. The V end lost 0 bases, the J end lost 1 base, and 14 bases lay between the germline ends. The CDR3 length is 17 residues. DNA of the CDR3: TGTGCCAGCAGTTACTCCGAGGGGGAGGGTGGCACAGATACGCAGTATTTT. It is translated as CASSYSEGEGGTDTQYF.

This clonotype was seen at least ten times. V is TRBV18 and J is TRBJ2-3; TRBD1 aligns across 7 bases. The CDR3 length is 14 residues. CDR1 and CDR2 from the germline V gene are KGHSH and LQKENI. V lost 2 bases to trimming and J lost 2 bases; unmatched junction nucleotides: 1. In DNA, the CDR3 is TGTGCCAGCTCACCAACAGGGGTCACAGATACGCAGTATTTT. Translating it yields CASSPTGVTDTQYF.

This clonotype was counted ten times or more. The V gene is TRBV29-1, the J gene TRBJ1-2; TRBD1 matches at 8 bases. The CDR3 covers 12 residues. CDR1 and CDR2 from the germline V gene are SQVTM and ANQGSEA. J lost 2 bases, V lost 6 bases, and 2 bases had no gene match. CDR3 in amino acids: CSVDRGNYGYTF. As DNA, the CDR3 is TGCAGCGTCGACAGGGGCAACTATGGCTACACCTTC.

This clonotype showed up many times. V and J are TRBV29-1 and TRBJ1-1, with D possibly TRBD1 on 6 matching bases. Per germline, CDR1 SQVTM and CDR2 ANQGSEA. CDR3 size: 14 residues. V shed 4 bases and J shed 4 bases, with 16 bases lying between them. This CDR3 reads CSVVGGSGGTEAFF. In nucleotides, the CDR3 is TGCAGCGTTGTCGGGGGCTCGGGGGGCACTGAAGCTTTCTTT.

This clonotype was observed many times. J is TRBJ2-7 and V is TRBV21-1. TRBV21-1 corresponds to a pseudogene. CDR3 length: 14 residues. This chain's CDR3 is CASSKGLGVYEQYV. The CDR3 DNA sequence: TGTGCCAGCAGCAAAGGTCTTGGAGTCTACGAGCAGTACGTC.

This clonotype was counted at least ten times. This sequence joins TRBV20-1 and TRBJ1-3; 7 nucleotides align to TRBD1. The length of the CDR3 is 16 residues. V lost 5 bases to trimming and J lost 2 bases; unmatched junction nucleotides: 12. The germline V gene has CDR1 DFQATT and CDR2 SNEGSKA (reference sequence). CDR3 sequence (DNA): TGCAGTGCTGGTGGACAGGTGGATACTCCTGGAAACACCATATATTTT. Its translation: CSAGGQVDTPGNTIYF.

This clonotype was observed many times. The rearrangement uses TRBV28 and TRBJ1-5; TRBD1 might be the D (6 bases). Germline V gives CDR1 MDHEN, CDR2 SYDVKM. The CDR3 loop spans 16 amino acids. Trimming stripped 2 bases from V and 2 bases from J, with 13 bases between. CDR3 DNA: TGTGCCAGCAGTTTAACTGGGGGCAGGGGCAATCAGCCCCAGCATTTT. Translated, it gives CASSLTGGRGNQPQHF. The full variable domain, its missing parts supplied by reference TRBV28 and TRBJ1-5, is DVKVTQSSRYLVKRTGEKVFLECVQDMDHENMFWYRQDPGLGLRLIYFSYDVKMKEKGDIPEGYSVSREKKERFSLILESASTNQTSMYLCASSLTGGRGNQPQHFGDGTRLSIL.

This clonotype has only a few counts. The rearrangement uses TRBV29-1 and TRBJ2-3; D may correspond to TRBD1 or TRBD2 (5 bases each). Germline V lookup: CDR1 SQVTM, CDR2 ANQGSEA. CDR3 length: 13 amino acids. With 3 bases removed from V and 4 bases from J, the gap between germline ends came to 11 bases. The CDR3: CSVDHRGPDTQYF. Here the CDR3 DNA reads TGCAGCGTTGACCACCGGGGCCCAGATACGCAGTATTTT.

This clonotype occurred a few times. For the CDR3, the DNA is TGTGCCAGCAGCTTGGCGTTGACTAGCACAGATACGCAGTATTTT. Amino acids: CASSLALTSTDTQYF. This rearrangement joins TRBV5-4 to TRBJ2-3; D ambiguous. Germline loops: CDR1 SGHNT, CDR2 YYREEE (reference sequence). The CDR3 covers 15 residues. Trimming left V 0 bases short and J 0 bases short, with 8 bases between.

This clonotype was seen at least ten times. The rearrangement links TRBV29-1 to TRBJ1-3, with D unclear. Trimming cost V 6 bases and J 0 bases, with 15 bases left between them. Germline V gene sequence: CDR1 SQVTM, CDR2 ANQGSEA. This CDR3 spans 15 amino acids. CDR3 bases: TGCAGCGTAGCAGCGACCGGGAGCTCTGGAAACACCATATATTTT. It yields the protein CSVAATGSSGNTIYF.

This clonotype was detected only a few times. The chain has TRBV6-1 and TRBJ2-1; 12 nucleotides line up with TRBD2. This CDR3 contains 15 residues. CDR1 and CDR2 from the germline V gene are MNHNS and SASEGT. V was clipped by 2 bases and J by 5 bases; unmatched bases: 1. This chain's CDR3 is CASSELAGGHNEQFF. CDR3 sequence (DNA): TGTGCCAGCAGTGAACTAGCGGGAGGGCACAATGAGCAGTTCTTC.